This T cell receptor beta chain was profiled in a study of tumor-infiltrating lymphocytes in primary liver carcinoma. Co-extracted RNA and DNA came from roughly 21-30 mg of unsorted bulk tissue. Donors underwent surgery for histopathologically diagnosed primary liver carcinoma. This clonotype was recorded many times. The target antigen is unknown. Germline loops: CDR1 SEHNR, CDR2 FQNEAQ (reference sequence). The CDR3 totals 20 residues. J was trimmed by 4 bases and V by 5 bases; bases with no gene match: 23. General study results and limits: Whereas tumor region pairs overlapped more, tumor-adjacent and tumor-blood pairs overlapped less.

A constant-region primer served to make TCR beta cDNA from about 490 ng total RNA. For TCR beta, libraries were produced by three nested multiplex PCR rounds using slightly modified ARM-PCR. Amplification in the first two PCR rounds was performed using TRBV1-TRBV30 forward primers and a C-beta reverse primer for around 9 cycles each. A single record per CDR3 protein comes from TCRdb applying MiXCR to the multiplex PCR reads. The table records 100,000 or so distinct CDR3 sequences, 55% to 75% of them present only once. The receptor comes from a woman between 55 and 75 years old with primary liver carcinoma and hepatitis B virus infection. The J gene is TRBJ2-1, the V gene TRBV7-9, with 7 bases identical to TRBD2. The source material was liver tumor tissue from sampling region 5. Noted subset: tumor region T5, tumor centre. CDR3 residues: CASSKLRALRGSGYYNEQFF. The CDR3 bases are TGTGCCAGCAGCAAACTGCGGGCCCTGCGCGGGAGTGGGTATTACAATGAGCAGTTCTTC.